A single sample gave rise to the 5 T cell receptor beta chains below, sequenced in a study of T cells in Graves' hyperthyroidism and ophthalmopathy. There were TCR beta CDR3 regions amplified from RNA transcripts. The primer set for the first-round RT-PCR of the TCR CDR3 was HTBI. In TCRdb, the multiplex PCR reads were re-called with MiXCR into one record per CDR3 protein. The sample carries 300,000 to 450,000 distinct CDR3 sequences, 25% recorded once. The sequenced material came from blood. Every receptor here comes from a man aged 45-65 years with Graves' hyperthyroidism.

This sequence joins TRBV24-1 and TRBJ2-1; TRBD2 agrees at 8 bases. V lost 2 bases, J lost 7 bases, and 6 bases stayed unmatched. CDR1 is KGHDR and CDR2 is SFDVKD in the germline V gene. CDR3 length equals 15 residues. CDR3 protein: CATSDSTGRDNEQFF. The CDR3 DNA follows: TGTGCCACCAGTGATTCAACCGGGAGGGATAATGAGCAGTTCTTC.

V and J are TRBV15 and TRBJ1-4; D not certain. Germline assignment: CDR1 LNHNV and CDR2 YYDKDF (reference sequence). Trimming cost V 0 bases and J 8 bases, with 13 bases left between them. CDR3 length: 15 amino acids. For the CDR3, the DNA is TGTGCCACCAGCAGAGAGCAGACGGATTTCGAAAAACTGTTTTTT. Protein sequence: CATSREQTDFEKLFF.

This clonotype was picked up a small number of times. The chain recombines TRBV2 with TRBJ2-6, with TRBD1 matching over 7 bases. CDR3 size: 16 residues. J lost 4 bases, V lost 6 bases, and 9 bases had no gene match. CDR1 and CDR2 from the germline V gene are SNHLY and FYNNEI. The CDR3 here is CASSRETGSGANVLTF. The CDR3 region has the DNA TGTGCCAGCAGCAGGGAGACAGGGTCGGGGGCCAACGTCCTGACTTTC.

This clonotype appeared many times. CDR3 loop: CASSLGLAWGRPYEQYF. DNA for the CDR3: TGTGCCAGCAGCTTAGGCCTCGCGTGGGGGCGTCCCTACGAGCAGTACTTC. The chain joins TRBV11-2 to TRBJ2-7, with TRBD1 as a possible D gene (6 bases). The CDR3 is made up of 17 amino acids. Per the germline V gene, CDR1 is SGHAT and CDR2 is FQNNGV. V lost 1 base to trimming and J lost 2 bases, with 18 bases between them.

This clonotype was seen only a few times. The genes are TRBV4-1 and TRBJ2-7; 8 bases are a match to TRBD1. J lost 3 bases, V lost 0 bases, and 10 bases had no gene match. Germline lookup yields CDR1 MGHRA and CDR2 YSYEKL. The CDR3 sequence is 17 residues long. The CDR3 nucleotides read TGCGCCAGCAGCCAAGACGTCCGGGACAGGCGCCTCTACGAGCAGTACTTC. Translation gives CASSQDVRDRRLYEQYF.